One and the same sample provided the 6 T cell receptor beta chains below, sequenced in a study of T cell changes during pregnancy in multiple sclerosis. Profiled with immunoSEQ multiplex PCR; TCRdb holds only in-frame clones, not every one. The data show about 36,000 clones, about 92% seen once. The starting material was CD4+ T cells from peripheral blood mononuclear cells, obtained in the first trimester of pregnancy. The receptors stem from a female donor with multiple sclerosis, enrolled in a pregnancy study.

The DNA of the CDR3 is TGTGCCAGCAGTGGACAGTGGTCCTACGAGCAGTACTTC. Translated: CASSGQWSYEQYF. The chain joins TRBV6-6 to TRBJ2-7, with D perhaps matching TRBD1 (6 bases). The CDR3 spans 13 residues. CDR1 is MNHNY and CDR2 is SVGAGI in the germline V gene (reference sequence). The V and J ends lost 5 bases and 1 base respectively, with 9 bases between them.

This clone was recorded once. V is TRBV7-3 and J is TRBJ2-5; possible D gene TRBD1, 6 bases. Trimming stripped 4 bases from V and 1 base from J, with 16 bases between. The CDR3 covers 16 residues. Germline CDR1 and CDR2: SGHTA and FQGTGA. The DNA of the CDR3 is TGTGCCAGCAGCTCCGGACAGACCCAGGCCCAAGAGACCCAGTACTTC. Translating it yields CASSSGQTQAQETQYF.

V usage is TRBV5-6 and J usage is TRBJ1-1; weak D call: TRBD1 (5 bases). V shed 2 bases and J shed 1 base, with 9 bases lying between them. Per the germline V gene, CDR1 is SGHDT and CDR2 is YYEEEE. The CDR3 is 14 amino acids. The CDR3 DNA reads TGTGCCAGCAGCTTCATGGGGCCGAACACTGAAGCTTTCTTT. It is translated as CASSFMGPNTEAFF.

J is TRBJ2-5 and V is TRBV30; TRBD2 aligns across 10 bases. Germline trimming cut 7 bases from V and 3 bases from J; bases unmatched to any gene: 11. Germline V CDR1 and CDR2: GTSNPN, SVGIG (reference sequence). CDR3 length equals 15 residues. Here the CDR3 DNA reads TGTGCCTTCCTACGGGTAGCGGGGGGAAAAGAGACCCAGTACTTC. Its translation is CAFLRVAGGKETQYF.

The rearrangement uses TRBV19 and TRBJ1-1, with 12 bases identical to TRBD1. After removal of 1 base from V and 0 bases from J, the junction contained 9 bases not matched to a gene. CDR1 LNHDA and CDR2 SQIVND come from the germline V gene (reference sequence). The CDR3 consists of 19 residues. This chain's CDR3 is CASSIGFRGQGALNTEAFF. CDR3 sequence (DNA): TGTGCCAGTAGTATAGGCTTTAGGGGACAGGGGGCCCTGAACACTGAAGCTTTCTTT. Based on the CDR3 plus reference TRBV19 and TRBJ1-1, the full variable domain is DGGITQSPKYLFRKEGQNVTLSCEQNLNHDAMYWYRQDPGQGLRLIYYSQIVNDFQKGDIAEGYSVSREKKESFPLTVTSAQKNPTAFYLCASSIGFRGQGALNTEAFFGQGTRLTVV.

The DNA of the CDR3 is TGTGCCAGTAGGGAGGGGGATTCGGACAGGGGAGTTCCATACACTGAAGCTTTCTTT. It specifies CASREGDSDRGVPYTEAFF. The V and J genes are TRBV19 and TRBJ1-1, with 9 nucleotides matching TRBD1. The V gene end was trimmed by 6 bases and the J gene end by 3 bases; junction bases not matched to a gene: 20. CDR1 is LNHDA and CDR2 is SQIVND in the germline V gene (reference sequence). The CDR3 extends over 19 amino acids.